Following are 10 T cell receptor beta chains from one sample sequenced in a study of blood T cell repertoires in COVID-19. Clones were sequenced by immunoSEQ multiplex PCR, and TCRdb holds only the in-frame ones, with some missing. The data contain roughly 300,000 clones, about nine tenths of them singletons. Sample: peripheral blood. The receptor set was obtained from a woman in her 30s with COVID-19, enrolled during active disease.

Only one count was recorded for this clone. CDR3 loop: CASKAEEANTEAFF. CDR3 sequence (DNA): TGTGCCAGCAAGGCGGAGGAAGCAAACACTGAAGCTTTCTTT. The J gene is TRBJ1-1, the V gene TRBV27; D uncertain. This CDR3 comprises 14 residues. V lost 7 bases, J lost 2 bases, and 14 bases lay in between. CDR1 and CDR2 (germline): MNHEY, SMNVEV (reference sequence).

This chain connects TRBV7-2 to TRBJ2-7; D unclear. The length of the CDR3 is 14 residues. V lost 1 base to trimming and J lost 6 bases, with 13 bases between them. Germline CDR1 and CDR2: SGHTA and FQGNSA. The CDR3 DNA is TGTGCCAGCAGCTTAGATCCAGTTCTAGGCGAGCAGTACGTC. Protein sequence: CASSLDPVLGEQYV.

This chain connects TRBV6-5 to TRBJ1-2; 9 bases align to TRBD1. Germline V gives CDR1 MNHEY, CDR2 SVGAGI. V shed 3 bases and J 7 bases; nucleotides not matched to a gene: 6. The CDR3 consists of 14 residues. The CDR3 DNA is TGTGCCAGCAGTTATACGGGACAGGGAGGTGGCTACACCTTC. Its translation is CASSYTGQGGGYTF.

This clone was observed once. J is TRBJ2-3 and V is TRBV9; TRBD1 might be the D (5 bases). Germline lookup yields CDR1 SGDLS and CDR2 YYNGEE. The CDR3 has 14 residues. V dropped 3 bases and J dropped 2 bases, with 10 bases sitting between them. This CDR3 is CASSGGPYTDTQYF. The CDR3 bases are TGTGCCAGCAGCGGGGGCCCCTACACAGATACGCAGTATTTT.

For the CDR3, the DNA is TGTGCCAGCAGTTACGTTCCAGGGGGCACTGAAGCTTTCTTT. Amino acids: CASSYVPGGTEAFF. The chain combines TRBV6-6 with TRBJ1-1, with 7 bases fitting TRBD1. Per the germline V gene, CDR1 is MNHNY and CDR2 is SVGAGI (reference sequence). CDR3 length: 14 residues. With V trimmed by 2 bases and J by 4 bases, 4 bases remained unmatched.

CDR3 sequence: CASSAGTGRGANTEAFF. CDR3 nucleotides: TGTGCCAGCAGCGCCGGGACAGGGCGGGGGGCGAACACTGAAGCTTTCTTT. The chain links TRBV7-9 to TRBJ1-1; 9 bases align to TRBD1. The CDR3 is 17 amino acids. V dropped 5 bases and J dropped 1; count of bases not matched to a gene: 11. Germline loops: CDR1 SEHNR, CDR2 FQNEAQ (reference sequence).

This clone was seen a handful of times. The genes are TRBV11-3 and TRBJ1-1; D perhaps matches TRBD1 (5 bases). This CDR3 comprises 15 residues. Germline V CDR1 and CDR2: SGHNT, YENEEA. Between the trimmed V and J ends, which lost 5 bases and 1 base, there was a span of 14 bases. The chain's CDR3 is CASSSRWGENTEAFF. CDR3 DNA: TGTGCCAGCAGCAGTCGTTGGGGCGAGAACACTGAAGCTTTCTTT.

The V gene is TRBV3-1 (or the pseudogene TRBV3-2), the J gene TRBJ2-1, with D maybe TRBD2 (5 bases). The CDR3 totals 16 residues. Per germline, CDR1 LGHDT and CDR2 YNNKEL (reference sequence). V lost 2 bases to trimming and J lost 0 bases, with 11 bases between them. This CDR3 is CASSQLAGSSYNEQFF. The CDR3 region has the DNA TGTGCCAGCAGCCAATTAGCTGGGAGCTCCTACAATGAGCAGTTCTTC.

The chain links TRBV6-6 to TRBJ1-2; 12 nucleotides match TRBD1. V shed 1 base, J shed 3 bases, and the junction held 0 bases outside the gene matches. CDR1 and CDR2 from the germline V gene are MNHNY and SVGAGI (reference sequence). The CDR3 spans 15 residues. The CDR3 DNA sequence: TGTGCCAGCAGTTACTGGGACAGGGGGCACTATGGCTACACCTTC. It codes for CASSYWDRGHYGYTF.

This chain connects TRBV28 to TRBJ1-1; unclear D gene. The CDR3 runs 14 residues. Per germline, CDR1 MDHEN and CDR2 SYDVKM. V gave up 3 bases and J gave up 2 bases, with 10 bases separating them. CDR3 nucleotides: TGTGCCAGCAGTTTGGCCCAATTAAACACTGAAGCTTTCTTT. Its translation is CASSLAQLNTEAFF.